The clone carrying this TCR beta chain was seen only a few times. The antigen is not known. J gave up 6 bases and V 5 bases, and 5 bases lay outside the gene matches. CDR1 and CDR2 from the germline V gene are SGHTA and FQGNSA. This CDR3 spans 15 amino acids. The source of the sample is a study of T-cell memory formation after mild COVID-19. Looking at the study overall: TCR clusters were mostly confined to one donor each. Findings and limits, study-wide: Pre-infection memory harbored some responding clones, suggesting cross-reactive memory joined.

5'RACE with constant-segment primers built TCRalpha and TCRbeta cDNA libraries with UMIs. TCRdb recomputed calls from the 5' RACE reads with MiXCR, one row per CDR3 protein. Among tens of thousands of distinct CDR3 sequences, approximately 13% were seen once, and the ten largest hold 25% to 35%. The chain combines TRBV7-2 with TRBJ2-1; 12 positions match TRBD2. The clonotype originates from an adult woman who had mild COVID-19 (a few samples of this study predate the infection). Cell type and time point are not known. The sample taken for sequencing was PBMCs or a T cell subset sorted from them (not recorded which). CDR3 DNA: TGTGCCAGCAGCGCCCTAGCGGGGGGGCCCAATGAGCAGTTCTTC. It encodes CASSALAGGPNEQFF.